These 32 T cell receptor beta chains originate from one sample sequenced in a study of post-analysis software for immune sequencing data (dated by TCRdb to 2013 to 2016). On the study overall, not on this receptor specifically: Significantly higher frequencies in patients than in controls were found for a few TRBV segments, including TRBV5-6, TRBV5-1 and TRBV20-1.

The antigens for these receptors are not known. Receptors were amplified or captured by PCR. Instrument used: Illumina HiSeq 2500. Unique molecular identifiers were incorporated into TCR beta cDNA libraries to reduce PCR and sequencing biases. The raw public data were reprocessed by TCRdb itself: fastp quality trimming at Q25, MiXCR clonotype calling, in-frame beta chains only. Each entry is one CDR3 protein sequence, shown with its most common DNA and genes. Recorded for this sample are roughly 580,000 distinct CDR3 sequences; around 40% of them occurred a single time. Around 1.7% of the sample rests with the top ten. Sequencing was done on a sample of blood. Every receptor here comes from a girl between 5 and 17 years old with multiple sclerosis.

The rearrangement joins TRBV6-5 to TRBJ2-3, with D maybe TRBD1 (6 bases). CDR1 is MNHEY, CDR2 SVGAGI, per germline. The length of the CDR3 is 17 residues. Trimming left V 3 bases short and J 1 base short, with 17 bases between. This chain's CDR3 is CASSYLNLQGGTDTQYF. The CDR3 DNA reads TGTGCCAGCAGTTATCTTAATTTACAGGGCGGCACAGATACGCAGTATTTT.

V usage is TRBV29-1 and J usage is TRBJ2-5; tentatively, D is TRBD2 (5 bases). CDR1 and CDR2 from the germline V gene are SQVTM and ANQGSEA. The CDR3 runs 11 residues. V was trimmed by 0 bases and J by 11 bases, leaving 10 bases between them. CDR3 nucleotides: TGCAGCGTTGAAGATCAGAGGGAGCAGTACTTC. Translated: CSVEDQREQYF.

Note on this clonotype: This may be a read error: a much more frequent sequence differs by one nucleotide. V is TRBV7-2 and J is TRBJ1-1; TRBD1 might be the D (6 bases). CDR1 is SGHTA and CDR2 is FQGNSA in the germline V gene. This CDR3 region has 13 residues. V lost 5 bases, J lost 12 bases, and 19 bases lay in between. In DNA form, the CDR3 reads TGTGCCAGCAGCCGACAGGAATTGGGTAAGCCTTTCTTT. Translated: CASSRQELGKPFF.

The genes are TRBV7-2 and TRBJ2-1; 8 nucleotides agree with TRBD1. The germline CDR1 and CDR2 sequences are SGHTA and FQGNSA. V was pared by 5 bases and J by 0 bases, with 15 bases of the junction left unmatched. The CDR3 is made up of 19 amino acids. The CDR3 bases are TGTGCCAGCAGCACAGGGGGTGGGACGACTTGCTGCTCCTACAATGAGCAGTTCTTC. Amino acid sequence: CASSTGGGTTCCSYNEQFF.

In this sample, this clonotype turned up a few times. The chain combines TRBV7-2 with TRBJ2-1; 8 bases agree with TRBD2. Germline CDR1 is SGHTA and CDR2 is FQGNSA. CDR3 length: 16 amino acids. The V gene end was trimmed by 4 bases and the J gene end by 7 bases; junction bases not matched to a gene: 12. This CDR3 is CASSSPAGAARNEQFF. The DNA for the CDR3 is TGTGCCAGCAGCTCCCCAGCGGGAGCCGCCCGGAATGAGCAGTTCTTC.

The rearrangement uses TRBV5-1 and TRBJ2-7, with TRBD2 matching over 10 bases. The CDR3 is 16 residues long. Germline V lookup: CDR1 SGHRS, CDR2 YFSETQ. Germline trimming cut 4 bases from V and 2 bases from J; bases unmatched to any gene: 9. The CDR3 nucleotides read TGCGCCAGCAGCCAAAACCTAGCGGGGGTAGCCTACGAGCAGTACTTC. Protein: CASSQNLAGVAYEQYF.

DNA of the CDR3: TGTGCCAGCAGCTTCCACCCTGGGATCGGGAATGAGCAGTTCTTC. Its protein product is CASSFHPGIGNEQFF. The V and J genes are TRBV7-2 and TRBJ2-1; unclear D gene. CDR1 and CDR2 from the germline V gene are SGHTA and FQGNSA. The CDR3 totals 15 residues. The V end was cut by 3 bases, the J end by 7 bases, with 16 bases between.

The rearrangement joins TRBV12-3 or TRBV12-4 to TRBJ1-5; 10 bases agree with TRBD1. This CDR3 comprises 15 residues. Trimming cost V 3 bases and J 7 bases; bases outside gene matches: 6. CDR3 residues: CASSFGTGEGQPQHF. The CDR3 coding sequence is TGTGCCAGCAGTTTCGGGACAGGGGAGGGCCAGCCCCAGCATTTT.

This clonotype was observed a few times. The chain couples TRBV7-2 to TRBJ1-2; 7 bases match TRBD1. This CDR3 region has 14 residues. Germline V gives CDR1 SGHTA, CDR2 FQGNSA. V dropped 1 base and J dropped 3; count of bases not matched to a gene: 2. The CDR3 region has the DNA TGTGCCAGCAGCTTAGAGGGGGCATACTATGGCTACACCTTC. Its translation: CASSLEGAYYGYTF.

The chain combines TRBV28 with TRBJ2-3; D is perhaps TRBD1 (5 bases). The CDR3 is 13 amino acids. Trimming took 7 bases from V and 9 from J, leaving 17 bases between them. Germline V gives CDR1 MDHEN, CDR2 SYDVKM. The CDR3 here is CASINAGPGTQYF. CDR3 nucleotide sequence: TGTGCCAGCATCAACGCCGGGCCAGGGACGCAGTATTTT.

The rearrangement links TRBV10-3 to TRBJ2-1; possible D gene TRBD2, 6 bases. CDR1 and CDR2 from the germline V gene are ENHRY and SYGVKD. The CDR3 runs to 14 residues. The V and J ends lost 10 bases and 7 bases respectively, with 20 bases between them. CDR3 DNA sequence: TGTGCCACCAAGGAAGCGGGCGACGGGAATGAGCAGTTCTTC. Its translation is CATKEAGDGNEQFF.

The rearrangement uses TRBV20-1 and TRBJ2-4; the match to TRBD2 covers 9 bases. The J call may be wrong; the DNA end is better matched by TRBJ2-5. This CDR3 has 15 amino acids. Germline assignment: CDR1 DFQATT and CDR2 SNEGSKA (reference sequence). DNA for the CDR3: TGCAGTGCTAGACTAGCGGGGCCGAACCAAGAGACCCAGTACTTC. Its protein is CSARLAGPNQETQYF.

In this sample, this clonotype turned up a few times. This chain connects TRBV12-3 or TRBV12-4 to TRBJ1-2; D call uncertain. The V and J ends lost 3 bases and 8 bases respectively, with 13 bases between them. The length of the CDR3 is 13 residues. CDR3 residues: CASSFGITVGYTF. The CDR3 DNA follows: TGTGCCAGCAGTTTTGGGATAACGGTCGGCTACACCTTC.

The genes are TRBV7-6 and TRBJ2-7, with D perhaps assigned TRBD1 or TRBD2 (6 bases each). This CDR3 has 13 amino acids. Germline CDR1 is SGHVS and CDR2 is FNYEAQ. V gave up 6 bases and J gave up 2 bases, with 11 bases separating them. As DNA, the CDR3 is TGTGCCAGCAGTGGCGGGACAACCTACGAGCAGTACTTC. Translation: CASSGGTTYEQYF.

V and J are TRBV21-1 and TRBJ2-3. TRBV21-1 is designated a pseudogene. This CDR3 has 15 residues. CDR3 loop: CASSKEGRNTDTQYF. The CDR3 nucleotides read TGTGCCAGCAGCAAAGAAGGCAGGAATACAGATACGCAGTATTTT.

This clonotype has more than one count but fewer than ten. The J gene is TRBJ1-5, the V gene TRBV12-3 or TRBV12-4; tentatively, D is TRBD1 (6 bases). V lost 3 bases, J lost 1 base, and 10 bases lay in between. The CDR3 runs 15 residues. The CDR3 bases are TGTGCCAGCAGTTTTCAGGGGATAAGCAATCAGCCCCAGCATTTT. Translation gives CASSFQGISNQPQHF.

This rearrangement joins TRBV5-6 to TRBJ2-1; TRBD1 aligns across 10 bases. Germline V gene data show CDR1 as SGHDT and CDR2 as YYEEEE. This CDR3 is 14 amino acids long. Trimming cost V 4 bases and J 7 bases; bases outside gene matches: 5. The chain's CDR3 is CASSRGQGRNEQFF. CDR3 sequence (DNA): TGTGCCAGCAGCAGGGGACAGGGGAGAAATGAGCAGTTCTTC.

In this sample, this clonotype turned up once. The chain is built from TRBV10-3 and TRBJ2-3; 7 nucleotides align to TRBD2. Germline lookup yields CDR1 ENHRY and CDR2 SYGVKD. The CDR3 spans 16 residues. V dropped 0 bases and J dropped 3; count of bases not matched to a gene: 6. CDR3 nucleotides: TGTGCCATCAGTGAGTCGCGCGGGAGTAGGACAGATACGCAGTATTTT. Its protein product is CAISESRGSRTDTQYF.

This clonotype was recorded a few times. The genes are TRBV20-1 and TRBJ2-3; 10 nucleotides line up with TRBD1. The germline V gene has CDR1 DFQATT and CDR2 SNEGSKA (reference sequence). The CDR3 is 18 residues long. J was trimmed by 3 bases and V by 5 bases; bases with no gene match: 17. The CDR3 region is CSAHLILRQGAITDTQYF. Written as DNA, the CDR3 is TGCAGTGCTCACCTGATATTAAGACAGGGGGCGATAACAGATACGCAGTATTTT.

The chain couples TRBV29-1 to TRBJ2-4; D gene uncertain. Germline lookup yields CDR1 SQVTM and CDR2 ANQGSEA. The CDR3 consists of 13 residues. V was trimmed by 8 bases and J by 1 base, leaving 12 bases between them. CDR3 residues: CSRGNMAKNIQYF. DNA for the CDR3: TGCAGCCGAGGCAACATGGCCAAAAACATTCAGTACTTC.

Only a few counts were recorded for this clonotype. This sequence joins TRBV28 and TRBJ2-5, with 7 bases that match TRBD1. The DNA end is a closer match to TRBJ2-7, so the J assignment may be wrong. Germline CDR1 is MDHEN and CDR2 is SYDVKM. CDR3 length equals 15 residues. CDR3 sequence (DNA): TGTGCCAGCAGTTTCCCTTTAACAGGGGCGCACGAGCAGTACTTC. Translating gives CASSFPLTGAHEQYF.

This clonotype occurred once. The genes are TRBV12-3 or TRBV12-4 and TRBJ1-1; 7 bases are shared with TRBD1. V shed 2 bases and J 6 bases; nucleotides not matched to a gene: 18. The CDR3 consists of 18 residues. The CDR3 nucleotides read TGTGCCAGCAGTTTATCGTTTTGGGCAGGGGGACTTCAGGCTGAAGCTTTCTTT. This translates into CASSLSFWAGGLQAEAFF.

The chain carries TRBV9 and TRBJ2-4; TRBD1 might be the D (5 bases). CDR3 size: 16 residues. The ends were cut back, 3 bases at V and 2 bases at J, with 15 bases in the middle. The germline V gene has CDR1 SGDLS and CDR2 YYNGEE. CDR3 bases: TGTGCCAGCAGCGCGACAGAAGGGGTTCCCAAAAACATTCAGTACTTC. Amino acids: CASSATEGVPKNIQYF.

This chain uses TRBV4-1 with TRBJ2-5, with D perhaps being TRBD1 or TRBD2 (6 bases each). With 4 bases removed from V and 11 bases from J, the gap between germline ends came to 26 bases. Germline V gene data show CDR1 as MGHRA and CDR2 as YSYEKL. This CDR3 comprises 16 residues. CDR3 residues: CASSRGIGGFYNEQYF. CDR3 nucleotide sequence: TGCGCCAGCAGCCGGGGGATAGGGGGGTTCTACAATGAGCAGTACTTC.

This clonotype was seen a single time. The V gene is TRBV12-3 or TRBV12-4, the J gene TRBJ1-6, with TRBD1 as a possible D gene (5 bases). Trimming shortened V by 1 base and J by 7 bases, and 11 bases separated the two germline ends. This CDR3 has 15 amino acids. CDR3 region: CASSLGSTANSPLHF. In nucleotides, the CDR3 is TGTGCCAGCAGTTTAGGGTCGACAGCGAATTCACCCCTCCACTTT.

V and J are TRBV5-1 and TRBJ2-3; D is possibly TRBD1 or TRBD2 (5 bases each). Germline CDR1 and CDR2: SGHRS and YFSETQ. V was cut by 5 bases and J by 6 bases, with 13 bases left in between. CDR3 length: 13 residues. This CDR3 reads CASREDRGDTQYF. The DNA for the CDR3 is TGCGCCAGCAGGGAAGACCGGGGCGATACGCAGTATTTT.

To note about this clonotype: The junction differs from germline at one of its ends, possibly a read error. The chain's CDR3 is CGASPGSDTQYF. For the CDR3, the DNA is TGCGGTGCTAGCCCAGGTTCAGATACGCAGTATTTT. The genes are TRBV20-1 and TRBJ2-3, with D maybe TRBD2 (5 bases). The CDR3 contains 12 residues. CDR1 DFQATT and CDR2 SNEGSKA come from the germline V gene (reference sequence).

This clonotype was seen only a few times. CDR3 amino acids: CASKPTSYNEQFF. CDR3 sequence (DNA): TGTGCCAGCAAACCCACTAGCTACAATGAGCAGTTCTTC. The chain is built from TRBV6-2 or TRBV6-3 and TRBJ2-1; tentative D call: TRBD2 (5 bases). Looked up from germline, CDR1 is MNHEY and CDR2 is SVGEGT. This CDR3 spans 13 amino acids. The V gene lost 7 bases and the J gene lost 3 bases, with 10 bases spanning the gap.

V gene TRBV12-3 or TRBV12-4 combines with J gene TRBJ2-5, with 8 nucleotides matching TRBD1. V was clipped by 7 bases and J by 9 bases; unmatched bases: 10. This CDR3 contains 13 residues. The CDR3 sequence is CASTAQQGESQYF. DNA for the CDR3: TGTGCCAGCACCGCCCAACAGGGGGAGTCCCAGTACTTC.

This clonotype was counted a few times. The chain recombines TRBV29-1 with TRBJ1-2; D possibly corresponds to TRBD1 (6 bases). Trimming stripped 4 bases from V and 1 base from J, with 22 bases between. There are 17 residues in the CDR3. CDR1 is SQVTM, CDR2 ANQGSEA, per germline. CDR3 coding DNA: TGCAGCGTTGGGGGGGGGATCAGGGGATTAGTTAACTATGGCTACACCTTC. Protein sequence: CSVGGGIRGLVNYGYTF.

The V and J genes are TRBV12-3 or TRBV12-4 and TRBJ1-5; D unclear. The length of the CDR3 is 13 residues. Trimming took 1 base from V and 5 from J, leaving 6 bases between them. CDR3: CASSLVQYQPQHF. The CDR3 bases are TGTGCCAGCAGTTTAGTTCAATATCAGCCCCAGCATTTT.

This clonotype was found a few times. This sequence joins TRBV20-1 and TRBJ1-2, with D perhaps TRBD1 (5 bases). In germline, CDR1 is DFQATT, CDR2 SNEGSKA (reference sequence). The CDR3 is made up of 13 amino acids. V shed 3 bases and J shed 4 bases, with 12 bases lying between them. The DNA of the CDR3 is TGCAGTGCTAGTGATGGGGCTAGCTATGGCTACACCTTC. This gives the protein CSASDGASYGYTF.